This is a list of T cell receptor beta chains from one sample in a study of cytomegalovirus exposure and HLA in healthy donors. This table comes from immunoSEQ multiplex PCR, and its TCRdb copy is limited to in-frame clones, with some not included. The sample has about 200,000 clones. The material sequenced was PBMCs. These receptors were taken from a boy younger than 18 in good health and CMV-seronegative. CDR3s include the opening cysteine and the closing phenylalanine or tryptophan. A D gene is named only where the DNA matches it firmly.

V gene: TRBV6-5; D gene: -; J gene: TRBJ1-4; CDR3 protein: CASRRVNEKLFF; CDR3 DNA: TGTGCCAGCAGGCGGGTTAATGAAAAACTGTTTTTT
V gene: TRBV7-9; D gene: TRBD1; J gene: TRBJ1-2; CDR3 protein: CASSTLTGGPGYTF; CDR3 DNA: TGTGCCAGCAGCACCTTAACAGGGGGGCCTGGCTACACCTTC
V gene: TRBV6-1; D gene: TRBD1; J gene: TRBJ2-7; CDR3 protein: CASSEGDSAYEQYF; CDR3 DNA: TGTGCCAGCAGTGAAGGGGACAGCGCCTACGAGCAGTACTTC
V gene: TRBV9; D gene: TRBD1; J gene: TRBJ1-2; CDR3 protein: CASSLDRGTHGYTF; CDR3 DNA: TGTGCCAGCAGCCTGGACAGGGGGACCCATGGCTACACCTTC
V gene: TRBV11-2; D gene: -; J gene: TRBJ2-2; CDR3 protein: CASNSDSYTGELFF; CDR3 DNA: TGTGCCAGCAACTCGGACAGCTACACCGGGGAGCTGTTTTTT
V gene: TRBV4-1; D gene: TRBD1; J gene: TRBJ1-1; CDR3 protein: CASSRPDRFSEAFF; CDR3 DNA: TGCGCCAGCAGCCGTCCGGACAGGTTCTCTGAAGCTTTCTTT
V gene: TRBV4-1; D gene: -; J gene: TRBJ2-5; CDR3 protein: CASSQVPGIRGTQYF; CDR3 DNA: TGCGCCAGCAGCCAAGTACCCGGAATCAGGGGGACCCAGTACTTC
V gene: TRBV5-4; D gene: -; J gene: TRBJ2-7; CDR3 protein: CASRPSGSKGEQYF; CDR3 DNA: TGTGCCAGCAGGCCCTCAGGGTCGAAGGGCGAGCAGTACTTC
V gene: TRBV9; D gene: -; J gene: TRBJ2-1; CDR3 protein: CASSVGPGLGGGEQFF; CDR3 DNA: TGTGCCAGCAGCGTAGGTCCGGGTCTCGGGGGTGGGGAGCAGTTCTTC
V gene: TRBV19; D gene: TRBD1; J gene: TRBJ1-2; CDR3 protein: CASNLRQGVNYGYTF; CDR3 DNA: TGTGCCAGTAATCTTCGGCAGGGGGTTAACTATGGCTACACCTTC
V gene: TRBV11-3; D gene: -; J gene: TRBJ2-5; CDR3 protein: CASSFGGDQETQYF; CDR3 DNA: TGTGCCAGCAGCTTCGGCGGGGACCAAGAGACCCAGTACTTC
V gene: TRBV2; D gene: -; J gene: TRBJ1-1; CDR3 protein: CASWSRGAEAFF; CDR3 DNA: TGTGCCAGCTGGAGTAGGGGTGCTGAAGCTTTCTTT
V gene: TRBV5-6; D gene: TRBD1; J gene: TRBJ1-5; CDR3 protein: CASSYGTVRAQPQHF; CDR3 DNA: TGTGCCAGCAGCTACGGGACAGTCAGAGCTCAGCCCCAGCATTTT
V gene: TRBV11-2; D gene: TRBD2; J gene: TRBJ2-5; CDR3 protein: CASSETGGPGETQYF; CDR3 DNA: TGTGCCAGCAGCGAAACGGGGGGGCCTGGGGAGACCCAGTACTTC
V gene: TRBV6-6; D gene: TRBD1; J gene: TRBJ1-1; CDR3 protein: CASSRLLGQGATEAFF; CDR3 DNA: TGTGCCAGCAGTCGTCTATTAGGACAGGGGGCAACTGAAGCTTTCTTT
V gene: TRBV5-1; D gene: TRBD2; J gene: TRBJ2-5; CDR3 protein: CASSLQDPGGETQYF; CDR3 DNA: TGCGCCAGCAGCTTGCAGGATCCCGGGGGGGAGACCCAGTACTTC
V gene: TRBV2; D gene: -; J gene: TRBJ1-1; CDR3 protein: CASTRQHNTEAFF; CDR3 DNA: TGTGCCAGCACCCGACAGCACAACACTGAAGCTTTCTTT